This T cell receptor beta chain was observed in a study of blood T cell repertoires in COVID-19. Clones were read by immunoSEQ multiplex PCR, and TCRdb kept only the in-frame ones, dropping some. The table includes around 65,000 clones, roughly 77% detected once. From germline, CDR1 is SGHRS and CDR2 YFSETQ. V lost 4 bases and J lost 3; bases outside the gene matches: 5. The CDR3 totals 14 residues. The TCR was taken from a man at least 80 years old with acute or convalescent COVID-19. The chain has TRBV5-1 and TRBJ2-7; the match to TRBD1 covers 9 bases. Source material: peripheral blood. The DNA for the CDR3 is TGCGCCAGCAGCCCGTGGGGACAGGGCTACGAGCAGTACTTC. Translation gives CASSPWGQGYEQYF.